This T cell receptor (beta chain) stems from a study of blood T cell repertoires in COVID-19. Turning to the study itself: COVID-19 samples from acute and convalescent phases originated in the United States, Italy and Spain. PBMCs, B-cell-depleted T cells, or T cells were the source of the cDNA or gDNA that made up the material.

V lost 4 bases to trimming and J lost 11 bases, with 21 bases between them. Per the germline V gene, CDR1 is MNHEY and CDR2 is SVGAGI. The length of the CDR3 is 14 residues. Original handling: Amplification of reference gene primers provided the estimated nucleated cell counts. Clones were read by immunoSEQ multiplex PCR, and TCRdb kept only the in-frame ones, dropping some. That table gives V, J and clone size, and the DNA gave D and trimming. There are some 150,000 clones in the sample; roughly 84% occur only once, and 0.85% to 1.2% lies in the top ten. Sequences were obtained from peripheral blood. The gene calls are TRBV6-5 and TRBJ2-7, with D possibly TRBD1 on 5 matching bases. The source of this sequence is a man aged 35-49 years with acute or convalescent COVID-19. DNA of the CDR3: TGTGCCAGCAGTTCCCATGTTGACAGACCCCAGGAGTACTTC. The encoded protein is CASSSHVDRPQEYF.